Listed here are 20 T cell receptor beta chains from one sample, sequenced in a study of cytomegalovirus exposure and HLA in healthy donors. 60 Vbeta and 13 Jbeta primers were used in PCR. TCRdb's table, derived via immunoSEQ multiplex PCR, lists solely in-frame clones and lacks some. The table has about 140,000 clones, roughly two thirds seen once. The sample taken for sequencing was PBMCs. The receptor set was obtained from a male donor in good health and CMV-seronegative.

Only one count was recorded for this clone. The chain carries TRBV5-6 and TRBJ1-2, with D perhaps matching TRBD1 (6 bases). The CDR3 extends over 15 amino acids. The V gene lost 4 bases and the J gene lost 7 bases, with 20 bases spanning the gap. Per germline, CDR1 SGHDT and CDR2 YYEEEE. CDR3 in amino acids: CASSGAQGYTGGYTF. The CDR3 DNA follows: TGTGCCAGCAGCGGGGCGCAGGGGTATACAGGTGGCTACACCTTC.

This clone was detected only a few times. This chain uses TRBV5-1 with TRBJ2-1; weak D call: TRBD2 (5 bases). The CDR3 is 16 residues long. V shed 4 bases and J shed 3 bases, with 17 bases lying between them. From germline, CDR1 is SGHRS and CDR2 YFSETQ. Here the CDR3 DNA reads TGCGCCAGCAGCCCTAGGGTAGCGAATGACTACAATGAGCAGTTCTTC. Protein: CASSPRVANDYNEQFF.

The rearrangement uses TRBV18 and TRBJ2-7; 8 bases agree with TRBD1. Germline-derived CDR1 and CDR2 are KGHSH and LQKENI. With V trimmed by 0 bases and J by 1 base, 5 bases remained unmatched. This CDR3 spans 16 amino acids. This CDR3 is CASSPPGTGGSYEQYF. DNA of the CDR3: TGTGCCAGCTCACCACCCGGGACAGGAGGATCCTACGAGCAGTACTTC. Based on the CDR3 plus reference TRBV18 and TRBJ2-7, the full variable domain is NAGVMQNPRHLVRRRGQEARLRCSPMKGHSHVYWYRQLPEEGLKFMVYLQKENIIDESGMPKERFSAEFPKEGPSILRIQQVVRGDSAAYFCASSPPGTGGSYEQYFGPGTRLTVT.

The chain is built from TRBV10-3 and TRBJ1-1; D uncertain. Trimming stripped 6 bases from V and 3 bases from J, with 14 bases between. This CDR3 is built from 14 residues. Per germline, CDR1 ENHRY and CDR2 SYGVKD. CDR3 region: CAISEIGGHTEAFF. The CDR3 DNA reads TGTGCCATCAGCGAGATCGGCGGGCACACTGAAGCTTTCTTT.

The chain links TRBV30 to TRBJ1-1, with 8 bases fitting TRBD1. The CDR3 has 12 residues. Germline V lookup: CDR1 GTSNPN, CDR2 SVGIG (reference sequence). V was clipped by 0 bases and J by 7 bases; unmatched bases: 1. The CDR3 protein is CAWSVQGGEAFF. In nucleotides, the CDR3 is TGTGCCTGGAGTGTACAGGGGGGTGAAGCTTTCTTT.

The rearrangement links TRBV6-1 to TRBJ2-7, with D possibly being TRBD1 (6 bases). The germline V gene encodes CDR1 MNHNS and CDR2 SASEGT. V was clipped by 4 bases and J by 4 bases, with 11 bases between them. The CDR3 totals 13 residues. CDR3 nucleotide sequence: TGTGCCAGCAGTGCCCCAGGGGAATACGAGCAGTACTTC. As protein: CASSAPGEYEQYF.

This chain joins TRBV6-5 and TRBJ1-1; no reliable D call. V gave up 3 bases and J gave up 2 bases, with 16 bases separating them. The germline V gene encodes CDR1 MNHEY and CDR2 SVGAGI. This CDR3 has 16 amino acids. The CDR3 loop reads CASSYREGRPNTEAFF. Written as DNA, the CDR3 is TGTGCCAGCAGTTATAGGGAGGGCAGGCCTAACACTGAAGCTTTCTTT.

The rearrangement links TRBV5-1 to TRBJ2-5; 9 nucleotides align to TRBD2. There are 17 residues in the CDR3. In germline, CDR1 is SGHRS, CDR2 YFSETQ. V trimming: 6 bases; J trimming: 5 bases; junction bases outside the gene matches: 17. CDR3 DNA sequence: TGCGCCAGCACCCGGATCACGGCGGGGGGGCCGGGGGAGACCCAGTACTTC. It specifies CASTRITAGGPGETQYF.

The V gene is TRBV4-3, the J gene TRBJ2-7, with TRBD2 identical over 9 bases. CDR1 is LGHNA, CDR2 YSLEER, per germline. The J segment lost 4 bases and the V segment lost 0 bases, leaving 16 bases of the junction unmatched. The CDR3 covers 19 residues. CDR3 bases: TGCGCCAGCAGCCAAGATAGGATGCGGCGGGGGGGCCGGGAGTACGAGCAGTACTTC. Amino acid sequence: CASSQDRMRRGGREYEQYF.

This chain joins TRBV6-5 and TRBJ2-7; perhaps TRBD2 as D (5 bases). V dropped 10 bases and J dropped 6 bases, with 13 bases sitting between them. The germline V gene has CDR1 MNHEY and CDR2 SVGAGI. This CDR3 region has 11 residues. This CDR3 reads CATQLGPEQYF. CDR3 coding DNA: TGTGCCACCCAACTAGGGCCCGAGCAGTACTTC.

The chain uses TRBV4-3 and TRBJ1-4; tentative D call: TRBD1 (5 bases). The CDR3 length is 14 residues. Germline CDR1 and CDR2: LGHNA and YSLEER. V was trimmed by 3 bases and J by 5 bases, leaving 10 bases between them. CDR3 coding DNA: TGCGCCAGCAGCCAGGGAGGGACCAATGAAAAACTGTTTTTT. Translated: CASSQGGTNEKLFF.

This clone was counted a single time. Mismatch with germline at one junction end may stem from a read error. This sequence joins TRBV5-3 and TRBJ1-5; a possible D gene is TRBD1 (6 bases). TRBV5-3 is assigned to the ORF class and has an uncertain function. The CDR3 contains 17 residues. The CDR3 reads CARRLRVGRQVNQPQHF. CDR3 DNA sequence: TGTGCCAGACGCTTGAGAGTGGGGAGACAGGTCAATCAGCCCCAGCATTTT.

J is TRBJ1-1 and V is TRBV7-9, with D maybe TRBD1 (6 bases). Trimming pared 2 bases from V and 4 bases from J, leaving 17 bases between. Germline V gene lookup returns CDR1 SEHNR and CDR2 FQNEAQ (reference sequence). The CDR3 consists of 16 residues. The CDR3 DNA follows: TGTGCCAGCAGCTTATCCCCGGGACAAGGGGCCACTGAAGCTTTCTTT. It specifies CASSLSPGQGATEAFF.

This clone has only a few counts. This sequence joins TRBV4-3 and TRBJ1-2, with 10 bases lining up with TRBD1. In germline, CDR1 is LGHNA, CDR2 YSLEER. The CDR3 extends over 16 amino acids. The trim removed 4 bases at V and 8 bases at J, leaving 13 bases unmatched. This CDR3 is CASSPLGTGARGGYTF. Here the CDR3 DNA reads TGCGCCAGCAGCCCGTTAGGGACAGGGGCTCGTGGAGGCTACACCTTC.

J is TRBJ2-7 and V is TRBV30; D may be TRBD1 (5 bases). Trimming stripped 0 bases from V and 5 bases from J, with 8 bases between. CDR3 size: 12 residues. CDR1 and CDR2 from the germline V gene are GTSNPN and SVGIG (reference sequence). Here the CDR3 reads CAWSVGVHEQYF. CDR3 DNA: TGTGCCTGGAGTGTAGGGGTTCACGAGCAGTACTTC.

The rearrangement links TRBV19 to TRBJ2-3; TRBD1 aligns across 9 bases. V was clipped by 1 base and J by 2 bases; unmatched bases: 7. This CDR3 is built from 17 residues. In germline, CDR1 is LNHDA, CDR2 SQIVND (reference sequence). The DNA of the CDR3 is TGTGCCAGTAGTATAGCCCGGACAGGGGTGGCCACAGATACGCAGTATTTT. Amino acids: CASSIARTGVATDTQYF.

The genes are TRBV2 and TRBJ2-1; D may be TRBD1 (5 bases). There are 13 residues in the CDR3. V lost 3 bases, J lost 9 bases, and 12 bases lay in between. Germline lookup yields CDR1 SNHLY and CDR2 FYNNEI. As DNA, the CDR3 is TGTGCCAGCAGTGAGGAACAGGAGAGTGAGCAGTTCTTC. Amino acid sequence: CASSEEQESEQFF.

The CDR3, as DNA: TGTGCCAGCAGCTCCTCCGCTAACTATGGCTACACCTTC. It translates to CASSSSANYGYTF. The chain joins TRBV6-6 to TRBJ1-2; no firm D call. The CDR3 runs 13 residues. Germline loops: CDR1 MNHNY, CDR2 SVGAGI (reference sequence). Deletions cut 6 bases from V and 0 bases from J, with 8 bases between.

V usage is TRBV11-3 and J usage is TRBJ2-1; perhaps TRBD1 as D (6 bases). This CDR3 spans 14 amino acids. The germline V and J ends were trimmed by 1 base and 8 bases, with 12 bases remaining between them. Germline CDR1 SGHNT, CDR2 YENEEA. CDR3 sequence: CASSLGLQGDEQFF. As DNA, the CDR3 is TGTGCCAGCAGCTTAGGATTACAGGGCGATGAGCAGTTCTTC.

V and J are TRBV2 and TRBJ2-4; 8 bases are shared with TRBD2. CDR3 length equals 15 residues. Germline trimming cut 1 base from V and 2 bases from J; bases unmatched to any gene: 1. CDR1 and CDR2 from the germline V gene are SNHLY and FYNNEI. CDR3 in amino acids: CASSEERGTKNIQYF. The CDR3 DNA is TGTGCCAGCAGTGAAGAGCGGGGGACCAAAAACATTCAGTACTTC.